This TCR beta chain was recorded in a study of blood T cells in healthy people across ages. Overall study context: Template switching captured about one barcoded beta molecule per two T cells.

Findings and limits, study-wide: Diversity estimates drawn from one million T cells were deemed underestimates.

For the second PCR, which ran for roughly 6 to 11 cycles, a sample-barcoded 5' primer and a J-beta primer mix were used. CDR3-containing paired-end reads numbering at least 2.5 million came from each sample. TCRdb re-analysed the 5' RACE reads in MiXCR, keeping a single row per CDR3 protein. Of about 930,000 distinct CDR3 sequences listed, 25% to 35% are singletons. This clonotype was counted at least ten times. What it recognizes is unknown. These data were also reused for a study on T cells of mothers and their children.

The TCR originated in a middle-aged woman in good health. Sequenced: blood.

The CDR3 protein is CASSLRDSSQDTQYF. CDR3 nucleotide sequence: TGTGCCAGCAGCTTACGGGACTCTTCACAAGATACGCAGTATTTT. The chain combines TRBV11-2 with TRBJ2-3; the D gene is possibly TRBD2 (6 bases). V was trimmed by 2 bases and J by 5 bases, leaving 14 bases between them. The germline gives CDR1 SGHAT, CDR2 FQNNGV. The CDR3 loop spans 15 amino acids. Variable domain in full (rest from reference TRBV11-2 and TRBJ2-3): EAGVAQSPRYKIIEKRQSVAFWCNPISGHATLYWYQQILGQGPKLLIQFQNNGVVDDSQLPKDRFSAERLKGVDSTLKIQPAKLEDSAVYLCASSLRDSSQDTQYFGPGTRLTVL.